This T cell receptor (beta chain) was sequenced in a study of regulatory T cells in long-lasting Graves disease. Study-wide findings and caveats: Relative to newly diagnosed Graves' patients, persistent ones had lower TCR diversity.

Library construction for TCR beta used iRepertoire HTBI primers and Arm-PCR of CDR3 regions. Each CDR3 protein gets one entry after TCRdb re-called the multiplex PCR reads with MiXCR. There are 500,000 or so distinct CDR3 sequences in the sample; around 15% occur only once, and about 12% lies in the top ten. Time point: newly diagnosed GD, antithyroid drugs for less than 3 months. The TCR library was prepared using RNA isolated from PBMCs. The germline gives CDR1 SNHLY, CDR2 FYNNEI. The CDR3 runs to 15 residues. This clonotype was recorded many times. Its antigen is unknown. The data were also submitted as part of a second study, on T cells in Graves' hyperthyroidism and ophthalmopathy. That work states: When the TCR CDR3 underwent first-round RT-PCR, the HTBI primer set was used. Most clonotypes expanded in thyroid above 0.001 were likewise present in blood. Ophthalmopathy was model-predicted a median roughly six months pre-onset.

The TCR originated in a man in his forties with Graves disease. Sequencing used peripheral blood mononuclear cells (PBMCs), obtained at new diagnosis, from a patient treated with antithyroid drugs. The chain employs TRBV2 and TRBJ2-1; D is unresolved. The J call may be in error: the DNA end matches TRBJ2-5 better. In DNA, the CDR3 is TGTGCCAGCAGTGATTGGCACAGAGACCAAGAGACCCAGTACTTC. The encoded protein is CASSDWHRDQETQYF.